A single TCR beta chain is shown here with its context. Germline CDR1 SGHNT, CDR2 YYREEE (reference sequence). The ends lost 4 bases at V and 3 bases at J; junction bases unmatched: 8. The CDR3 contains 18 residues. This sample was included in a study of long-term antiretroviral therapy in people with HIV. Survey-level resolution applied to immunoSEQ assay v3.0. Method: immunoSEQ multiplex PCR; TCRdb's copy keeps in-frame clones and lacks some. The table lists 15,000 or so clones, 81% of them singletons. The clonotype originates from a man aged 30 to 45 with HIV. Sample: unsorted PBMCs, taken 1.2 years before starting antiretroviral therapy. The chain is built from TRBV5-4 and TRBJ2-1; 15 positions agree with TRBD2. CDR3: CASSQQRTSGGGYNEQFF. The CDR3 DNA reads TGTGCCAGCAGCCAACAAAGGACTAGCGGGGGGGGCTACAATGAGCAGTTCTTC.